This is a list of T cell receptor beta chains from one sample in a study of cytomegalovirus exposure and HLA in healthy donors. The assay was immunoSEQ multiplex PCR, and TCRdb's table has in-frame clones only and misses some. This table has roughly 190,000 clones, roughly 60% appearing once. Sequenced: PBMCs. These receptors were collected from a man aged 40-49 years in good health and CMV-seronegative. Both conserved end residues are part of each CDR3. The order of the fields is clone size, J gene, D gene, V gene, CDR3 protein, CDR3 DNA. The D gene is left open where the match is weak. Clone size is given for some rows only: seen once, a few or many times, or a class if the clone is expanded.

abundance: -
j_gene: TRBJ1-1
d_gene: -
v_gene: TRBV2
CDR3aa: CASSEAGTGNTEAFF
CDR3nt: TGTGCCAGCAGTGAAGCGGGAACAGGCAACACTGAAGCTTTCTTT

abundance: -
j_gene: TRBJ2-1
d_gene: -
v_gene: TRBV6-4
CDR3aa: CASSGDRYNEQFF
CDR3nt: TGTGCCAGCAGTGGCGACAGATACAATGAGCAGTTCTTC

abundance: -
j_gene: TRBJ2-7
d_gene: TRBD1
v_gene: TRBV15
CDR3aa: CATSGPGQGAYEQYF
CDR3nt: TGTGCCACCAGCGGACCGGGACAGGGAGCCTACGAGCAGTACTTC

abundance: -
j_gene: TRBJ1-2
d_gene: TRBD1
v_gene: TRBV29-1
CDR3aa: CSVEPRDRGIYGYTF
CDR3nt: TGCAGCGTTGAACCCCGGGACAGGGGGATCTATGGCTACACCTTC

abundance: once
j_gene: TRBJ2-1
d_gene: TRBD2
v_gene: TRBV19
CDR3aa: CASSAPSGSNNEQFF
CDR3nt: TGTGCCAGTAGTGCCCCTAGCGGGAGTAACAATGAGCAGTTCTTC

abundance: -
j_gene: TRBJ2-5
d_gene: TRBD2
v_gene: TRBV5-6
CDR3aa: CASSPPGLAVYQETQYF
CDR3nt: TGTGCCAGCAGCCCCCCGGGACTAGCGGTGTACCAAGAGACCCAGTACTTC

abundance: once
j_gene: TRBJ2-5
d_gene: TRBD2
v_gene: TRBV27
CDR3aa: CASSPLSPTTSGRFDETQYF
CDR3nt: TGTGCCAGCAGTCCCCTTTCGCCTACGACTAGCGGGAGGTTTGATGAGACCCAGTACTTC

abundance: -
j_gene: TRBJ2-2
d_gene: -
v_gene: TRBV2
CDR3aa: CARPGQNTGELFF
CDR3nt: TGTGCCAGGCCGGGACAGAACACCGGGGAGCTGTTTTTT

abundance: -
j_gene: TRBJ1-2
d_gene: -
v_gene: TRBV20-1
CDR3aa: CSAPGNYGYTF
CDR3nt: TGCAGTGCTCCAGGGAATTATGGCTACACCTTC

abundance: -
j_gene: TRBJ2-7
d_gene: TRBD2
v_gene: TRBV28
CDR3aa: CASSTPGGEQYF
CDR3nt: TGTGCCAGCAGTACTCCCGGGGGGGAGCAGTACTTC

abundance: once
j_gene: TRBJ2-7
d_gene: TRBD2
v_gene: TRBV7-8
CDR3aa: CASSLASGTYEQYF
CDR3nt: TGTGCCAGCAGCTTAGCTAGCGGGACCTACGAGCAGTACTTC

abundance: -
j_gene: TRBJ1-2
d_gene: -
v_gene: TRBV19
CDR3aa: CALAGKGYGYTF
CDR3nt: TGTGCCTTAGCGGGGAAGGGATATGGCTACACCTTC

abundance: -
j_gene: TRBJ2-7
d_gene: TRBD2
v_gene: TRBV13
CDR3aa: CASRPTSGGVSYEQYF
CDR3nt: TGTGCCAGCAGGCCTACTAGCGGGGGGGTTTCCTACGAGCAGTACTTC

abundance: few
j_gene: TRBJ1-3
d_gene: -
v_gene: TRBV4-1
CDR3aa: CASSQDPGTGNTIYF
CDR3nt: TGCGCCAGCAGCCAAGACCCAGGGACTGGAAACACCATATATTTT

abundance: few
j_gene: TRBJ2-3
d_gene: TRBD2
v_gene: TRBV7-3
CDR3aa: CASSLLAGSTDTQYF
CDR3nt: TGTGCCAGCAGCTTACTAGCGGGGAGCACAGATACGCAGTATTTT

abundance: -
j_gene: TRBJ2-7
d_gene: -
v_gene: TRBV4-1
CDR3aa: CASSLGRSGLSYEQYF
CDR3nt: TGCGCCAGCAGCCTGGGCCGATCAGGGTTGTCCTACGAGCAGTACTTC

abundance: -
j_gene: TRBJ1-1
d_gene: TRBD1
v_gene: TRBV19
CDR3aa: CASSGRQGSGTEAFF
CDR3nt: TGTGCCAGTAGTGGGCGACAGGGGTCAGGCACTGAAGCTTTCTTT

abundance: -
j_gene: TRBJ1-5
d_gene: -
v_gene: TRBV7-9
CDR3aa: CSSSENRDQPQHF
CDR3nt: TGTTCCAGCAGCGAAAACAGGGATCAGCCCCAGCATTTT

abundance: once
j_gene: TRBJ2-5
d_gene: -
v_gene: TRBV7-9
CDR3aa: CASSLGGVETQYF
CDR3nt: TGTGCCAGCAGCTTAGGGGGGGTTGAGACCCAGTACTTC

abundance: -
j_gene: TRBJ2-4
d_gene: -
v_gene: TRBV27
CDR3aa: CASSLAGGDGIQYF
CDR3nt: TGTGCCAGCAGTTTAGCAGGAGGGGACGGCATTCAGTACTTC

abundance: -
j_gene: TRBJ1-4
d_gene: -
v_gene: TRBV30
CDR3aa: CAWRARPNEKLFF
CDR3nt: TGTGCCTGGAGAGCCAGGCCTAATGAAAAACTGTTTTTT

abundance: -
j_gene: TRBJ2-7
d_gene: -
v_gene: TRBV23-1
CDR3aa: CASSQSRDLGVQYYEQYF
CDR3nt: TGCGCCAGCAGTCAATCGCGGGATTTAGGGGTGCAATACTACGAGCAGTACTTC

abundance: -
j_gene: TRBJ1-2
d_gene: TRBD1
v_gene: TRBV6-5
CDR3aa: CASSRTRDRGGYTF
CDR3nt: TGTGCCAGCAGCCGAACCCGGGACAGGGGCGGCTACACCTTC

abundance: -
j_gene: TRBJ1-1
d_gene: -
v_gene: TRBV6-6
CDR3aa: CASSFSRVNTEAFF
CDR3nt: TGTGCCAGCAGTTTTTCCAGGGTGAACACTGAAGCTTTCTTT

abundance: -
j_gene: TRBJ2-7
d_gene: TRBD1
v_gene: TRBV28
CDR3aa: CASSLKTTGGKEQYF
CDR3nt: TGTGCCAGCAGTTTAAAAACGACAGGGGGCAAGGAGCAGTACTTC

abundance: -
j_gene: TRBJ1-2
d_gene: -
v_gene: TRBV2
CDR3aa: CASSEIRTATNYGYTF
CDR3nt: TGTGCCAGCAGTGAGATCCGGACAGCCACTAACTATGGCTACACCTTC

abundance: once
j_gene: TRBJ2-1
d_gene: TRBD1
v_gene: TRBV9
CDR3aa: CASSVTGGVGYNEQFF
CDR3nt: TGTGCCAGCAGCGTCACAGGGGGCGTAGGGTACAATGAGCAGTTCTTC

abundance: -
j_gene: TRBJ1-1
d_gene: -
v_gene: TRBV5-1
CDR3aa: CASSWGGGTEAFF
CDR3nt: TGCGCCAGCAGCTGGGGAGGAGGAACTGAAGCTTTCTTT

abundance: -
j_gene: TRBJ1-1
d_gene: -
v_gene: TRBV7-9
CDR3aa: CSSSSRMRMEAEAFF
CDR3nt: TGTTCCAGCAGCTCACGGATGAGGATGGAGGCTGAAGCTTTCTTT

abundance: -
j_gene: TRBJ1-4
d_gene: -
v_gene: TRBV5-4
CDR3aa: CASSLVQEPEKLFF
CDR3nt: TGTGCCAGCAGCTTGGTACAGGAACCCGAAAAACTGTTTTTT

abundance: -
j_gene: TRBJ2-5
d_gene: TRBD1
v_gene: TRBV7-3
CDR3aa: CASSSGTGLYQETQYF
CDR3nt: TGTGCCAGCAGCTCCGGGACAGGGTTGTACCAAGAGACCCAGTACTTC

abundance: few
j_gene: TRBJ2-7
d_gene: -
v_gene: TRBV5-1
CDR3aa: CASSLSDAGAGYEQYF
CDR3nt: TGCGCCAGCAGCTTGTCTGATGCAGGGGCGGGCTACGAGCAGTACTTC

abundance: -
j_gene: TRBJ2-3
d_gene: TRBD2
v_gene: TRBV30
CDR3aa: CTASGGASDTQYF
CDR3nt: TGTACCGCTAGCGGGGGGGCCTCGGATACGCAGTATTTT

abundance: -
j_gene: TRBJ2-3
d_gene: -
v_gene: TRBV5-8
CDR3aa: CASCIGGPTDTQYF
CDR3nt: TGTGCCAGCTGTATCGGGGGTCCCACAGATACGCAGTATTTT

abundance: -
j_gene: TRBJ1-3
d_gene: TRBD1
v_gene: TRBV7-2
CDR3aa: CASSLEGTGAFSGNTIYF
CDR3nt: TGTGCCAGCAGCTTAGAAGGGACAGGGGCTTTCTCTGGAAACACCATATATTTT

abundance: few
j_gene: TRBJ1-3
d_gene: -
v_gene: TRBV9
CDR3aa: CASSVTSGNTIYF
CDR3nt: TGTGCCAGCAGCGTAACATCGGGAAACACCATATATTTT

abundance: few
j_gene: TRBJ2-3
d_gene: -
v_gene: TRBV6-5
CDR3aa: CASYLGGTDTQYF
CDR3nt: TGTGCCAGCTATCTAGGGGGCACAGATACGCAGTATTTT

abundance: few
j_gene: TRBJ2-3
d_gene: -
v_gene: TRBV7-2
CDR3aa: CASSLVSRQGGTDTQYF
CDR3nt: TGTGCCAGCAGCTTAGTGTCTAGGCAGGGGGGTACAGATACGCAGTATTTT

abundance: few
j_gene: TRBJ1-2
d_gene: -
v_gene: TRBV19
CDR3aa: CASSIAGVYGYTF
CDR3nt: TGTGCCAGTAGTATAGCGGGAGTCTATGGCTACACCTTC

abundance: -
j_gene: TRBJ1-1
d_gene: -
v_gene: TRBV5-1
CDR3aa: CASTADRLDEAFF
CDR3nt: TGCGCCAGCACGGCCGACAGGCTCGATGAAGCTTTCTTT

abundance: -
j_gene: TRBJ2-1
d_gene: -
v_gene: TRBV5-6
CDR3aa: CASSPGPYNEQFF
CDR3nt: TGTGCCAGCAGCCCAGGCCCCTACAATGAGCAGTTCTTC

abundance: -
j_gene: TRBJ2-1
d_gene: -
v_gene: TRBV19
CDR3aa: CASSFSSGDGGEQFF
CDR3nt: TGTGCCAGTAGTTTCTCATCGGGAGACGGGGGTGAGCAGTTCTTC

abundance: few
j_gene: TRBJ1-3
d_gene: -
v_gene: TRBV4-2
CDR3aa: CASSQEGTNSGNTIYF
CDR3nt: TGTGCCAGCAGCCAAGAAGGTACTAACTCTGGAAACACCATATATTTT

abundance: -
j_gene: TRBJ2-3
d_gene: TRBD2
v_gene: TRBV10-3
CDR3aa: CAISEGLAGDTQYF
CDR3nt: TGTGCCATCAGTGAGGGTCTAGCGGGGGATACGCAGTATTTT

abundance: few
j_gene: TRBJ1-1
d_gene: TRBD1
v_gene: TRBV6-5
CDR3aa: CASSLQGMGNTEAFF
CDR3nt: TGTGCCAGCAGTCTACAGGGGATGGGGAACACTGAAGCTTTCTTT

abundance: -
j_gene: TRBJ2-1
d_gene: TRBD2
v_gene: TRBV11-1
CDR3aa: CASSLAGGGLNEQFF
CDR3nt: TGTGCCAGCAGCCTAGCGGGAGGGGGACTAAATGAGCAGTTCTTC

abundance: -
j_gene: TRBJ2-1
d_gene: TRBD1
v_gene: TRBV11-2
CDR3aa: CASSLTGAYNEQFF
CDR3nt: TGTGCCAGCAGCTTAACAGGGGCCTACAATGAGCAGTTCTTC

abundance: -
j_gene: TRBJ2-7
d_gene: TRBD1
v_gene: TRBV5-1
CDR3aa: CASSLGQGYHEQYF
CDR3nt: TGCGCCAGCAGCTTGGGACAGGGCTATCACGAGCAGTACTTC

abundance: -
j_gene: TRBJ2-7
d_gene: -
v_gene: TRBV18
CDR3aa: CASSPGTNYEQYF
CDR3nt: TGTGCCAGCTCACCCGGGACAAATTACGAGCAGTACTTC

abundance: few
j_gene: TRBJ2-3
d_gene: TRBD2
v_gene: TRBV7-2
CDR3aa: CASSFLAGTDTQYF
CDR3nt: TGTGCCAGCAGCTTCTTAGCGGGGACAGATACGCAGTATTTT

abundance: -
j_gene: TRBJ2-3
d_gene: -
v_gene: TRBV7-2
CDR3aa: CASSFQGLVTDTQYF
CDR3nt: TGTGCCAGCAGCTTCCAGGGGTTGGTGACAGATACGCAGTATTTT

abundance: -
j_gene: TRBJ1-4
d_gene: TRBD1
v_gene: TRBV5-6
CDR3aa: CASSPQGSFEKLFF
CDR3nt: TGTGCCAGCAGCCCACAGGGGTCTTTCGAAAAACTGTTTTTT

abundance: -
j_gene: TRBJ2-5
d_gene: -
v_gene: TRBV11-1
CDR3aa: CASSLAPSGILQETQYF
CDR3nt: TGTGCCAGCAGCTTAGCCCCCTCAGGTATACTCCAAGAGACCCAGTACTTC

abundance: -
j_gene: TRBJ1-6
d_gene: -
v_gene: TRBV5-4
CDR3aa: CASSNSGPNSPLHF
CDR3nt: TGTGCCAGCAGCAACAGTGGCCCTAATTCACCCCTCCACTTT

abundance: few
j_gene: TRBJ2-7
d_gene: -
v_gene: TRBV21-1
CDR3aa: CASSKTPGQPYEQYF
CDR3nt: TGTGCCAGCAGCAAAACGCCGGGACAGCCCTACGAGCAGTACTTC

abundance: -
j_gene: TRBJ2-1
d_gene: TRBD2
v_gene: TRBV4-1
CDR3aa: CASSQEMSGGTSYNEQFF
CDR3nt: TGCGCCAGCAGCCAAGAAATGAGCGGGGGGACCTCCTACAATGAGCAGTTCTTC

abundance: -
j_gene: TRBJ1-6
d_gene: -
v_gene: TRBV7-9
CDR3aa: CSSAGSNSPLHF
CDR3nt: TGTTCCAGCGCGGGGAGTAATTCACCCCTCCACTTT

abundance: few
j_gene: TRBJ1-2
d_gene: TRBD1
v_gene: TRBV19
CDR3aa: CASSLRTGGNYGYTF
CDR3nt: TGTGCCAGTAGTCTCCGGACAGGGGGCAACTATGGCTACACCTTC